This entry lists 18 T cell receptor beta chains sequenced from one sample in a study of shared clonotypes between healthy human individuals. The assay was immunoSEQ multiplex PCR, and TCRdb's table has in-frame clones only and misses some. This sample has 450,000 to 500,000 clones, with 78% found just once. Sample: PBMCs. Receptors were obtained from a woman aged 40 to 50 in good health. Some clones in this sample may be carry-over from other donors' samples.

This chain links TRBV2 with TRBJ2-5; D possibly corresponds to TRBD2 (7 bases). This CDR3 comprises 15 residues. Trimming left V 4 bases short and J 1 base short, with 13 bases between. Germline values: CDR1 SNHLY, CDR2 FYNNEI. CDR3 in amino acids: CASSVQGGPQETQYF. DNA of the CDR3: TGTGCCAGCAGTGTACAGGGAGGGCCCCAAGAGACCCAGTACTTC.

This clone has just a few counts. This chain joins TRBV30 and TRBJ1-1, with D possibly TRBD1 on 6 matching bases. Germline V lookup: CDR1 GTSNPN, CDR2 SVGIG (reference sequence). Between the trimmed V and J ends, which lost 0 bases and 4 bases, there was a span of 9 bases. The CDR3 length is 13 residues. The CDR3: CAWSVWTATEAFF. The CDR3, as DNA: TGTGCCTGGAGTGTTTGGACAGCCACTGAAGCTTTCTTT.

Remarks on this clone: An end of the junction does not agree with germline; a read error may underlie this. V gene TRBV4-2 combines with J gene TRBJ1-1, with a weak D call TRBD1 (5 bases). Per germline, CDR1 LGHNA and CDR2 YNFKEQ. The CDR3 has 15 residues. DNA of the CDR3: TGTGCCAGCAGCCAAGAGGGCAGGGAGAACTCTGAAGCTTTCTTT. As protein: CASSQEGRENSEAFF.

The rearrangement links TRBV7-7 to TRBJ1-5; D gene unclear. The V and J ends lost 5 bases and 5 bases respectively, with 10 bases between them. The length of the CDR3 is 13 residues. CDR1 and CDR2 from the germline V gene are SSHAT and FNYEAQ (reference sequence). CDR3 residues: CASSPGRDQPQHF. Here the CDR3 DNA reads TGTGCCAGCAGCCCGGGCCGCGATCAGCCCCAGCATTTT.

This chain uses TRBV27 with TRBJ2-1; 8 bases fit TRBD1. The V segment lost 0 bases and the J segment 2 bases; nucleotides outside the gene matches: 18. This CDR3 contains 21 residues. Germline CDR1 reads MNHEY; CDR2 reads SMNVEV (reference sequence). DNA of the CDR3: TGTGCCAGCAGTTTATCGGTGGGGCTCTTTGTGGACAGGGAGCCCTACAATGAGCAGTTCTTC. It encodes CASSLSVGLFVDREPYNEQFF.

This clone was recorded many times. The chain carries TRBV20-1 and TRBJ1-2; no firm D call. CDR1 and CDR2 from the germline V gene are DFQATT and SNEGSKA (reference sequence). Trimming removed 6 bases from V and 3 bases from J, with 8 bases in between. The length of the CDR3 is 11 residues. CDR3 in amino acids: CSAETHYGYTF. In nucleotides, the CDR3 is TGCAGTGCCGAGACACACTATGGCTACACCTTC.

The J gene is TRBJ2-6, the V gene TRBV10-3, with 13 nucleotides matching TRBD2. This CDR3 contains 18 residues. The germline CDR1 and CDR2 sequences are ENHRY and SYGVKD. Trimming cost V 10 bases and J 0 bases; bases outside gene matches: 9. This chain's CDR3 is CASSSRLAGGSGANVLTF. CDR3 bases: TGTGCCAGCAGCTCCCGACTAGCGGGAGGCTCTGGGGCCAACGTCCTGACTTTC.

This clone was picked up a small number of times. The gene calls are TRBV19 and TRBJ2-4, with TRBD2 as a possible D gene (6 bases). This CDR3 has 16 residues. Germline V gene data show CDR1 as LNHDA and CDR2 as SQIVND (reference sequence). Trimming cost V 5 bases and J 4 bases, with 18 bases left between them. The CDR3 loop is CASSALDGGIKNIQYF. The CDR3 DNA is TGTGCCAGTAGTGCGCTAGATGGGGGGATTAAAAACATTCAGTACTTC.

The chain recombines TRBV19 with TRBJ1-5; no clear D gene. The CDR3 extends over 13 amino acids. With 5 bases removed from V and 5 bases from J, the gap between germline ends came to 10 bases. Germline CDR1 is LNHDA and CDR2 is SQIVND (reference sequence). The CDR3 DNA reads TGTGCCAGTAGTGAGCAGGCACATCAGCCCCAGCATTTT. Translation gives CASSEQAHQPQHF.

To note about this clone: Additional DNA sequences in this sample encode the identical CDR3. This sequence joins TRBV2 and TRBJ2-3, with a tentative D call TRBD2 (6 bases). The CDR3 has 13 residues. Trimming took 4 bases from V and 6 from J, leaving 11 bases between them. CDR1 is SNHLY and CDR2 is FYNNEI in the germline V gene. The DNA for the CDR3 is TGTGCCAGCAGTGTCGGGGGAGCGGATACGCAGTATTTT. Translated: CASSVGGADTQYF.

The gene calls are TRBV7-9 and TRBJ2-6; D uncertain. CDR3 length: 13 residues. The V end lost 3 bases, the J end lost 0 bases, and 0 bases lay between the germline ends. Looked up from germline, CDR1 is SEHNR and CDR2 is FQNEAQ (reference sequence). The CDR3 nucleotides are TGTGCCAGCAGCTTCTCTGGGGCCAACGTCCTGACTTTC. It specifies CASSFSGANVLTF.

The chain uses TRBV4-1 and TRBJ1-5, with 7 nucleotides matching TRBD1. Germline-derived CDR1 and CDR2 are MGHRA and YSYEKL. With 4 bases clipped from V and 6 bases from J, the junction kept 15 bases outside the gene matches. The CDR3 has 17 residues. Written as DNA, the CDR3 is TGCGCCAGCAGCCTCACACTGAATCTTCAGGGGGGTCAGCCCCAGCATTTT. It encodes CASSLTLNLQGGQPQHF.

The CDR3 DNA follows: TGTGCCAGCAGCCCCGGGACTAGCGGGAATTGGGCAGAGACCCAGTACTTC. It yields the protein CASSPGTSGNWAETQYF. The chain is built from TRBV5-4 and TRBJ2-5; 13 bases fit TRBD2. The junction had 10 bases not matched to a gene; V was cut back by 4 bases and J by 4 bases. This CDR3 comprises 17 residues. The germline V gene encodes CDR1 SGHNT and CDR2 YYREEE (reference sequence). The whole variable domain, remainder taken from reference TRBV5-4 and TRBJ2-5, is ETGVTQSPTHLIKTRGQQVTLRCSSQSGHNTVSWYQQALGQGPQFIFQYYREEENGRGNFPPRFSGLQFPNYSSELNVNALELDDSALYLCASSPGTSGNWAETQYFGPGTRLLVL.

The chain has TRBV5-1 and TRBJ2-5, with 11 bases identical to TRBD2. The V segment lost 2 bases and the J segment 2 bases; nucleotides outside the gene matches: 5. This CDR3 has 16 amino acids. Looked up from germline, CDR1 is SGHRS and CDR2 is YFSETQ. The DNA of the CDR3 is TGCGCCAGCAGCTTCGCAAGACTAGCGGGACAAGAGACCCAGTACTTC. This encodes CASSFARLAGQETQYF.

This chain uses TRBV7-3 with TRBJ2-3; D is possibly TRBD2 (6 bases). Germline V gene sequence: CDR1 SGHTA, CDR2 FQGTGA. The CDR3 is 16 residues long. The V end lost 5 bases, the J end lost 0 bases, and 15 bases lay between the germline ends. The CDR3 DNA sequence: TGTGCCAGCAGCCTCTCCCCGGGACTCAGCACAGATACGCAGTATTTT. Encoded protein: CASSLSPGLSTDTQYF.

This chain joins TRBV28 and TRBJ2-7, with TRBD1 identical over 7 bases. V lost 5 bases and J lost 6; bases outside the gene matches: 7. Germline V CDR1 and CDR2: MDHEN, SYDVKM. The CDR3 loop spans 13 amino acids. In DNA, the CDR3 is TGTGCCAGCAGTCAATCGACAGGGATCGAGCAGTACTTC. Protein product: CASSQSTGIEQYF.

V and J are TRBV29-1 and TRBJ2-7, with 7 bases fitting TRBD1. Germline V lookup: CDR1 SQVTM, CDR2 ANQGSEA. V shed 2 bases and J 7 bases; nucleotides not matched to a gene: 2. The CDR3 runs 11 residues. The CDR3 protein is CSVEQGEEQYF. The CDR3 DNA reads TGCAGCGTTGAACAGGGGGAAGAGCAGTACTTC.

To note about this clone: The sample carries other DNA sequences with the same CDR3. The gene calls are TRBV28 and TRBJ2-7, with D possibly matching TRBD2 (5 bases). V lost 9 bases and J lost 2, with 8 bases in between. From germline, CDR1 is MDHEN and CDR2 SYDVKM. The CDR3 runs to 11 residues. In DNA form, the CDR3 reads TGTGCCAGTCTCGGGGCCTACGAGCAGTACTTC. Encoded protein: CASLGAYEQYF.